The clone carrying this T cell receptor beta chain showed up many times. Its antigen is still unknown. The sample belongs to a study of early T cells in non-severe SARS-CoV-2 infection. Study-level background: Sequenced material consisted of bulk RNA (from unsorted whole blood), and chains were unpaired.

The TCR library protocol was used to attach unique molecular identifiers. These identifiers were attached to individual cDNA molecules. One entry per CDR3 protein, called by TCRdb with MiXCR from the 5' RACE reads. The table has fewer than 30,000 distinct CDR3 sequences, about 4.5% seen once. V was trimmed by 6 bases and J by 3 bases, leaving 12 bases between them. The germline V gene has CDR1 MDHEN and CDR2 SYDVKM. The CDR3 extends over 14 amino acids. Overall study results and limits: Clonotype matching in VDJdb favored anti-spike CD8 responses and did not capture private and CD4 specificities.

Sequencing was done on a sample of whole blood. This chain joins TRBV28 and TRBJ1-5; perhaps TRBD1 as D (6 bases). This receptor was taken from an adult who was a healthcare worker with PCR-confirmed SARS-CoV-2 infection or an uninfected control (not recorded which). CDR3 residues: CASSQTGPNQPQHF. The CDR3, as DNA: TGTGCCAGCAGCCAAACAGGGCCCAATCAGCCCCAGCATTTT.